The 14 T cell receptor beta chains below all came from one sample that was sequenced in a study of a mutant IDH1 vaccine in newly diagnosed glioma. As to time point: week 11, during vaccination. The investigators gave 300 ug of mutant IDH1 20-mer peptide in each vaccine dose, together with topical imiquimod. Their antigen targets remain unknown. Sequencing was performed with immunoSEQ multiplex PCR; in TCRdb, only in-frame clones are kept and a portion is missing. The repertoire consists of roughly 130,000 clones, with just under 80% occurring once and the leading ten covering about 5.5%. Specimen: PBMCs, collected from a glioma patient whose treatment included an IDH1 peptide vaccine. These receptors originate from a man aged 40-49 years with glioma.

The CDR3 protein is CSVLTGKTYEQYF. As DNA, the CDR3 is TGCAGCGTGCTGACAGGGAAGACCTACGAGCAGTACTTC. J is TRBJ2-7 and V is TRBV29-1; 7 bases agree with TRBD1. The junction had 7 bases not matched to a gene; V was cut back by 6 bases and J by 2 bases. This CDR3 is built from 13 residues. Germline CDR1 SQVTM, CDR2 ANQGSEA.

CDR3 DNA: TGTGCCAGCAGAGAATTATGGACAGGGGACATGAACACTGAAGCTTTCTTT. This sequence encodes CASRELWTGDMNTEAFF. This chain connects TRBV6-1 to TRBJ1-1; 9 bases are a match to TRBD1. Germline V CDR1 and CDR2: MNHNS, SASEGT. The V segment lost 6 bases and the J segment 0 bases; nucleotides outside the gene matches: 11. The CDR3 length is 17 residues.

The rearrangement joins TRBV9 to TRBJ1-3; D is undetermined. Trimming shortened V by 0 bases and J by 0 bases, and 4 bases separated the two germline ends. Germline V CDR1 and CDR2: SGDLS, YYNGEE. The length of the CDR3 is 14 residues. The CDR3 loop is CASSVEASGNTIYF. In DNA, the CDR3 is TGTGCCAGCAGCGTAGAGGCCTCTGGAAACACCATATATTTT.

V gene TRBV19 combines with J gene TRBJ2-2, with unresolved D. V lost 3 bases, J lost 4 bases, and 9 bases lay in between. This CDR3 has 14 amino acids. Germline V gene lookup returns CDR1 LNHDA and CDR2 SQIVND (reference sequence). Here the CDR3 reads CASSIDRTTGELFF. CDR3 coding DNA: TGTGCCAGTAGTATTGATAGGACCACCGGGGAGCTGTTTTTT.

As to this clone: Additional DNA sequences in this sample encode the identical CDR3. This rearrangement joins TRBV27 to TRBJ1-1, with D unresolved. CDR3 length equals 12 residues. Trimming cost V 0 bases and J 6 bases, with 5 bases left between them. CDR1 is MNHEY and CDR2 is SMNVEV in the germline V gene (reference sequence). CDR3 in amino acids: CASSLSGSEAFF. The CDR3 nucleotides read TGTGCCAGCAGTTTATCGGGTTCTGAAGCTTTCTTT.

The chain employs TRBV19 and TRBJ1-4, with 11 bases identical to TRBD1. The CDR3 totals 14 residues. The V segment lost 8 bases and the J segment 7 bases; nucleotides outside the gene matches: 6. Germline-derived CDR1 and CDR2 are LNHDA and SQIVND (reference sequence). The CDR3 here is CASGQGARVEKLFF. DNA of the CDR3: TGTGCCAGTGGACAGGGGGCGCGGGTTGAAAAACTGTTTTTT. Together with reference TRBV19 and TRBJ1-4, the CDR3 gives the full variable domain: DGGITQSPKYLFRKEGQNVTLSCEQNLNHDAMYWYRQDPGQGLRLIYYSQIVNDFQKGDIAEGYSVSREKKESFPLTVTSAQKNPTAFYLCASGQGARVEKLFFGSGTQLSVL.

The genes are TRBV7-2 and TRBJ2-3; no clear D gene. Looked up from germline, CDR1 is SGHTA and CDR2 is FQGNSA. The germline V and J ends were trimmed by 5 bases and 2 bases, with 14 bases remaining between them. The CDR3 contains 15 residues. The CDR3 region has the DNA TGTGCCAGCAGCAAGACGTTTTCCCCCACAGATACGCAGTATTTT. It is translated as CASSKTFSPTDTQYF.

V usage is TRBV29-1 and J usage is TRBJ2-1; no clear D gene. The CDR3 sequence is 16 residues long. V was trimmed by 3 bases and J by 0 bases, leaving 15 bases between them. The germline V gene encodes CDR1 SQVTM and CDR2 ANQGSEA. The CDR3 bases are TGCAGCGTTGAGTCCGAGAGCCGAAGCTCCTACAATGAGCAGTTCTTC. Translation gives CSVESESRSSYNEQFF.

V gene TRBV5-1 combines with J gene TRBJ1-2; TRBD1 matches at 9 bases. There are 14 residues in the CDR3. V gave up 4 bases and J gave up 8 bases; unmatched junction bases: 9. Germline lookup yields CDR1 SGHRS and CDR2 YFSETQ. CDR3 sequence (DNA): TGCGCCAGCAGCCCGGGGACAGGGTTTACGGGCTACACCTTC. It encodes CASSPGTGFTGYTF.

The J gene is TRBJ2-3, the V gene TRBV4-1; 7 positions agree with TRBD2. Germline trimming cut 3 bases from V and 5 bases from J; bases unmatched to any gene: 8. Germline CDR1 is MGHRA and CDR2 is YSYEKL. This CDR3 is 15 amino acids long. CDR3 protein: CASSQLAASGDTQYF. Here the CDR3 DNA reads TGCGCCAGCAGCCAGCTAGCGGCAAGTGGAGATACGCAGTATTTT.

CDR3 DNA: TGTGCCAGCAGTATGTCAGGGGGAGGAAACACCATATATTTT. Encoded protein: CASSMSGGGNTIYF. V gene TRBV7-2 combines with J gene TRBJ1-3; TRBD1 matches at 7 bases. The V gene's germline CDR1 is SGHTA and CDR2 FQGNSA. CDR3 length: 14 amino acids. V lost 6 bases and J lost 4; bases outside the gene matches: 6. The full variable domain, rest sourced from reference TRBV7-2 and TRBJ1-3, is GAGVSQSPSNKVTEKGKDVELRCDPISGHTALYWYRQSLGQGLEFLIYFQGNSAPDKSGLPSDRFSAERTGGSVSTLTIQRTQQEDSAVYLCASSMSGGGNTIYFGEGSWLTVV.

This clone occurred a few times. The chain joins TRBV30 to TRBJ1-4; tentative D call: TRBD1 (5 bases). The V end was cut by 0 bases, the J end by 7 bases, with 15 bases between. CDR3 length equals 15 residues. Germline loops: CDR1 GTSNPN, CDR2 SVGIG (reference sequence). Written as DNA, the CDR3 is TGTGCCTGGAGTGTACCTGGCGGAGGGGTTGAAAAACTGTTTTTT. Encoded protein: CAWSVPGGGVEKLFF.

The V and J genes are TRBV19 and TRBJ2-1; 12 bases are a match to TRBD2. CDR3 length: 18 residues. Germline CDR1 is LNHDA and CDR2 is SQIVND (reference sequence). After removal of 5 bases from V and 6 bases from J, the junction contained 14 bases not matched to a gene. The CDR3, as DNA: TGTGCCAGTAGTTCTTCGACTAGCGGGAGATCCCGTTCCAATGAGCAGTTCTTC. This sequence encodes CASSSSTSGRSRSNEQFF. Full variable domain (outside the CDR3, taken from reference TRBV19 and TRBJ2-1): DGGITQSPKYLFRKEGQNVTLSCEQNLNHDAMYWYRQDPGQGLRLIYYSQIVNDFQKGDIAEGYSVSREKKESFPLTVTSAQKNPTAFYLCASSSSTSGRSRSNEQFFGPGTRLTVL.

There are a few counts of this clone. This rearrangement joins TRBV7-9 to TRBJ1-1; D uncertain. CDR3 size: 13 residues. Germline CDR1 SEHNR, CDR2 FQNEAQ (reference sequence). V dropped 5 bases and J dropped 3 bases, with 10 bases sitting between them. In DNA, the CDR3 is TGTGCCAGCAGCCAAAGTAGTTACACTGAAGCTTTCTTT. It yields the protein CASSQSSYTEAFF.